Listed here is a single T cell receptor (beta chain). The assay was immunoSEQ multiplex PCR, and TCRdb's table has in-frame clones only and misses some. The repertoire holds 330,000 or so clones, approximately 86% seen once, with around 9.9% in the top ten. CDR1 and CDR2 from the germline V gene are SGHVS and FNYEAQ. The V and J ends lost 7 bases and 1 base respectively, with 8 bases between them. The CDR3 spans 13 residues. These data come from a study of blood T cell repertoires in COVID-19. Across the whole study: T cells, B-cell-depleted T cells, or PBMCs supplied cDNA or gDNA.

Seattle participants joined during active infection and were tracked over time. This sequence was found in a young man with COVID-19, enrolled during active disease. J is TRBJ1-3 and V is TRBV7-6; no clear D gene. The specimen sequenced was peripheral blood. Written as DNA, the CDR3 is TGTGCCAGCACCCCAATTTCTGGAAACACCATATATTTT. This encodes CASTPISGNTIYF.